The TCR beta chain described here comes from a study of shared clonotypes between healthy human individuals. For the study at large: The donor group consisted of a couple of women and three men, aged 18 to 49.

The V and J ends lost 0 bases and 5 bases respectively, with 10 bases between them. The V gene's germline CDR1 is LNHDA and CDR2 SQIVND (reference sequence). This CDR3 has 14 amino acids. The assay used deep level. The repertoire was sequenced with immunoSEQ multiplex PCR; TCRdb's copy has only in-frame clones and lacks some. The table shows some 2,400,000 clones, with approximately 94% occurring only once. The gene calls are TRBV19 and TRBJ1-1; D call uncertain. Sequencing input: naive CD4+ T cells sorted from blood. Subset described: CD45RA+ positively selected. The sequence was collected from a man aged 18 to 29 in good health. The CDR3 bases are TGTGCCAGTAGTATAGATCCGGGTTTGACTGAAGCTTTCTTT. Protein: CASSIDPGLTEAFF.